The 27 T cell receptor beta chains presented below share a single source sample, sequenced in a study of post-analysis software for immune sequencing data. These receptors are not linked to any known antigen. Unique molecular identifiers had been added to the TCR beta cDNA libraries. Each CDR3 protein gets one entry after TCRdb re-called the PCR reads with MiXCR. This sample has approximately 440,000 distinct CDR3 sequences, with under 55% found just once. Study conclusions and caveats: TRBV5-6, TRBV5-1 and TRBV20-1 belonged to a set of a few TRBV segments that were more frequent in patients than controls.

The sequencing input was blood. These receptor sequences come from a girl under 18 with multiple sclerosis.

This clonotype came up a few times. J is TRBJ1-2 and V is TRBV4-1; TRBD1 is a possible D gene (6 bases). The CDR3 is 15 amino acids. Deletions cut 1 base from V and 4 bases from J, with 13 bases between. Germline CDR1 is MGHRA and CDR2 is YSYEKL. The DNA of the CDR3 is TGCGCCAGCAGCCAAGGGTACAGGGCGGGCTATGGCTACACCTTC. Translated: CASSQGYRAGYGYTF.

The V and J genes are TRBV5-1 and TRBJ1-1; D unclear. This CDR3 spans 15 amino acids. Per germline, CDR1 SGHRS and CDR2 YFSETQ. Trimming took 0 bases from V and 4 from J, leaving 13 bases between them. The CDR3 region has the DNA TGCGCCAGCAGCTTGGAGGAGGCCGGCGGCACTGAAGCTTTCTTT. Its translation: CASSLEEAGGTEAFF.

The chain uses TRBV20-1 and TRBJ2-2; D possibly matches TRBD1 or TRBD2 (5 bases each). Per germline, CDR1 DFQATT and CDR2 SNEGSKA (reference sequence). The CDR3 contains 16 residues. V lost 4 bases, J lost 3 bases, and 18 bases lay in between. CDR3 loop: CSATGRGPGYTGELFF. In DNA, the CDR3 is TGCAGTGCTACGGGACGGGGCCCCGGTTACACCGGGGAGCTGTTTTTT.

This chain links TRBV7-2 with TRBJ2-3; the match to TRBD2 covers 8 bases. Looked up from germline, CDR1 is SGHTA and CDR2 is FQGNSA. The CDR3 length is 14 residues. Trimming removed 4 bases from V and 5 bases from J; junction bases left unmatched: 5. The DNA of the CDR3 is TGTGCCAGCAGCTCGAGCGGGAGACAAGATACGCAGTATTTT. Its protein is CASSSSGRQDTQYF.

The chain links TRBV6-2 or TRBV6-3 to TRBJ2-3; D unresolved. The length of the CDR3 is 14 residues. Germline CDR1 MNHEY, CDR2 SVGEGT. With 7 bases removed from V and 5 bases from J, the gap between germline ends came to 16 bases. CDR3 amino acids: CASTRPYFEDTQYF. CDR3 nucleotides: TGTGCCAGCACCCGACCCTATTTTGAAGATACGCAGTATTTT.

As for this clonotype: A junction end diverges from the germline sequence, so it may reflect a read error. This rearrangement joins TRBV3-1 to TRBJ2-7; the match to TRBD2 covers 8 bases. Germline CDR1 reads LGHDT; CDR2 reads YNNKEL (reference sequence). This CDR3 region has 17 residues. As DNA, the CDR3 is TGTGCCTGCAGCCAAGTAAGACCTAGCGGGTCCTCCTACGAGCAGTACTTC. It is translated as CACSQVRPSGSSYEQYF.

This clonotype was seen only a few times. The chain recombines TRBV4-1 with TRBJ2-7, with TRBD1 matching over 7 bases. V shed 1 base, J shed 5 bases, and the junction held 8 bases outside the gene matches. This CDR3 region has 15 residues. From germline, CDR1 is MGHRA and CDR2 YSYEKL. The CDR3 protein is CASSQGQGVSHEQYF. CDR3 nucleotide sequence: TGCGCCAGCAGCCAAGGCCAGGGGGTTTCCCACGAGCAGTACTTC.

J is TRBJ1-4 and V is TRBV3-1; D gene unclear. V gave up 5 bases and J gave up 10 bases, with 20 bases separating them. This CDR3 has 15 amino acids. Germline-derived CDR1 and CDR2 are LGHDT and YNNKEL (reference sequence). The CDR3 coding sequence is TGTGCCAGCAGCTTACCGTCCACGGGGAGAGGAAAACTGTTTTTT. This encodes CASSLPSTGRGKLFF.

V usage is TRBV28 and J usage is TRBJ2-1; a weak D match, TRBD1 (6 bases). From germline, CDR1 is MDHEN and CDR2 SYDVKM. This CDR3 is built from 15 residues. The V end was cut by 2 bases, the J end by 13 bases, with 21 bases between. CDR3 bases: TGTGCCAGCAGTTTAAGGGGGAGACTTTCAGAGACCCAGTTCTTC. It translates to CASSLRGRLSETQFF.

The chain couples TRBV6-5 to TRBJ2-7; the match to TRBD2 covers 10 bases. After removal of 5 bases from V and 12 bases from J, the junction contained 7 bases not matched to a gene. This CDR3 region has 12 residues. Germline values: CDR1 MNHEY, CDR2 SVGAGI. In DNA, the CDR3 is TGTGCCAGCAGTAGCGGGAGGGAGACCCTGTACTTC. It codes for CASSSGRETLYF.

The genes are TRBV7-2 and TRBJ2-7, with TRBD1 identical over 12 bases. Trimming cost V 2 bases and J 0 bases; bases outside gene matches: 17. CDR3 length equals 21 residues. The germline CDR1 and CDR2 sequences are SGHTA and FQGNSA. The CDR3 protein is CASSLPKRRGTGGTFSYEQYF. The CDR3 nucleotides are TGTGCCAGCAGCTTACCGAAACGCCGCGGGACAGGGGGCACCTTCTCCTACGAGCAGTACTTC.

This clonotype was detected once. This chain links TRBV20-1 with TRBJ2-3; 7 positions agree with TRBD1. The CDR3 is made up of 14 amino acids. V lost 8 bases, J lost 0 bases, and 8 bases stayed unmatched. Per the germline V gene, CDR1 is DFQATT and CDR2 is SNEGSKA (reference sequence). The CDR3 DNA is TGCAGTACCTGGGACAGTTCTAGCACAGATACGCAGTATTTT. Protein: CSTWDSSSTDTQYF.

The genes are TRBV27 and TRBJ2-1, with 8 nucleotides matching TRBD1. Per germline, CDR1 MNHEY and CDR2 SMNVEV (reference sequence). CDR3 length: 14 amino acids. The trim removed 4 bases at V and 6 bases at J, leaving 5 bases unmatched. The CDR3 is CASSSGQAGNEQFF. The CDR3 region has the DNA TGTGCCAGCAGTTCGGGACAGGCTGGCAATGAGCAGTTCTTC.

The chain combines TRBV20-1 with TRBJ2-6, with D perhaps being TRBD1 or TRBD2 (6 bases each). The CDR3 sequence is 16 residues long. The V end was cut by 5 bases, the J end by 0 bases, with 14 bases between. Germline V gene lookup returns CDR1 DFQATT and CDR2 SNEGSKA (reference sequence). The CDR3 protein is CSAGGRHPSGANVLTF. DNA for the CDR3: TGCAGTGCTGGGGGGCGCCACCCCTCTGGGGCCAACGTCCTGACTTTC.

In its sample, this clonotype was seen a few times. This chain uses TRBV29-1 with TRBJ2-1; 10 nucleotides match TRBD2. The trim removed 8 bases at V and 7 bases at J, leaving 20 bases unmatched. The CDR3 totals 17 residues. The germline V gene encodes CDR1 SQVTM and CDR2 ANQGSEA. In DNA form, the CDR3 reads TGCAGCCTCCGCCCCGCGGTTAGCGGGAGGTTATGGAATGAGCAGTTCTTC. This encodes CSLRPAVSGRLWNEQFF.

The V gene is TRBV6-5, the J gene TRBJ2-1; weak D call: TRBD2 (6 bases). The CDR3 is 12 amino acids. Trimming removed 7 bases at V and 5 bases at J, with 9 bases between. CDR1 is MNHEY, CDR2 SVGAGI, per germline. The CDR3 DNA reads TGTGCCAGCAACGGACTAAACAATGAGCAGTTCTTC. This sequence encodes CASNGLNNEQFF.

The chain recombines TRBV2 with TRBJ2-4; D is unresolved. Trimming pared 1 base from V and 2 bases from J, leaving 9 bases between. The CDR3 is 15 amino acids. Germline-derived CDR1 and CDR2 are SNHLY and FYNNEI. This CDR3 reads CASSEVVSSKNIQYF. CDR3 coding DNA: TGTGCCAGCAGTGAAGTGGTCTCATCCAAAAACATTCAGTACTTC.

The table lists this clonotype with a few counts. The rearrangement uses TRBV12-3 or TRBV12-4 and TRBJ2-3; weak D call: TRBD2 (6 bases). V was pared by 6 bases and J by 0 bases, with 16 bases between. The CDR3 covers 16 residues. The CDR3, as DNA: TGTGCCAGCAGGCTTTTCGCGGGGATCAGCACAGATACGCAGTATTTT. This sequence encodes CASRLFAGISTDTQYF.

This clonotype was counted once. The CDR3 spells CASSLGPEDYEQYF. CDR3 in DNA: TGTGCCAGCAGCTTAGGTCCCGAGGACTACGAGCAGTACTTC. The chain links TRBV7-9 to TRBJ2-7; the D is unclear. CDR1 and CDR2 (germline): SEHNR, FQNEAQ (reference sequence). V was shortened by 1 base and J by 3 bases, with 10 bases between the two germline ends. The CDR3 is made up of 14 amino acids.

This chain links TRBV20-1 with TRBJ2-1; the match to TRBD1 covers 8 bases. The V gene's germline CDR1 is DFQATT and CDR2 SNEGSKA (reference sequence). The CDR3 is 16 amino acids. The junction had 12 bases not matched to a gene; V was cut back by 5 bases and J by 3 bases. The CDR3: CSALTGVGTRYNEQFF. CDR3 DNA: TGCAGTGCTTTGACAGGGGTAGGCACCCGCTACAATGAGCAGTTCTTC.

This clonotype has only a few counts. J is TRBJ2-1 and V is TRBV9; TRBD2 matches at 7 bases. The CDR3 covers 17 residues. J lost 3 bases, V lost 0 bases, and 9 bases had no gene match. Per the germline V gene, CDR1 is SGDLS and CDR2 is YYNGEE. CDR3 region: CASSVEGAGSFYNEQFF. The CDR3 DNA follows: TGTGCCAGCAGCGTAGAGGGAGCGGGAAGTTTCTACAATGAGCAGTTCTTC.

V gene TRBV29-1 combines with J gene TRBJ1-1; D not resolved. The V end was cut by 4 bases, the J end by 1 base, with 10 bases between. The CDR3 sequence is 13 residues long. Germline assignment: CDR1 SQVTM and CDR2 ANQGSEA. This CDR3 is CSVGIPGNTEAFF. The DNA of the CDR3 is TGCAGCGTTGGTATTCCGGGGAACACTGAAGCTTTCTTT.

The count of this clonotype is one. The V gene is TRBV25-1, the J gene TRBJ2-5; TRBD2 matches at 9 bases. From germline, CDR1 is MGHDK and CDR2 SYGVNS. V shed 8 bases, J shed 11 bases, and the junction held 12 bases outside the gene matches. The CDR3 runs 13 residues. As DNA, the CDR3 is TGTGCCAGCCGGACTAGCGCAAACGATGAGCAGTACTTC. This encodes CASRTSANDEQYF.

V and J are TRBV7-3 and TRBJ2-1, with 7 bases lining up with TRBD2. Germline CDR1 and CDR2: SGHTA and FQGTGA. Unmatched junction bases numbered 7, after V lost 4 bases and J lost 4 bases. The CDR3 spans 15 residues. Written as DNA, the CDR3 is TGTGCCAGCAGCTCCCGGGACTACGCATACAATGAGCAGTTCTTC. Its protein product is CASSSRDYAYNEQFF. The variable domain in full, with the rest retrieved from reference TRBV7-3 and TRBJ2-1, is GAGVSQTPSNKVTEKGKYVELRCDPISGHTALYWYRQSLGQGPEFLIYFQGTGAADDSGLPNDRFFAVRPEGSVSTLKIQRTERGDSAVYLCASSSRDYAYNEQFFGPGTRLTVL.

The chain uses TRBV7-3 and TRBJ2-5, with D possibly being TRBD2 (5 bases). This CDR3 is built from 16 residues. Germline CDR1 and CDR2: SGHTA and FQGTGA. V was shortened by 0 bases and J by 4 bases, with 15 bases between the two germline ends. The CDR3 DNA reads TGTGCCAGCAGCTTAACGTCCAGTACTAGTGTAGAGACCCAGTACTTC. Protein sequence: CASSLTSSTSVETQYF.

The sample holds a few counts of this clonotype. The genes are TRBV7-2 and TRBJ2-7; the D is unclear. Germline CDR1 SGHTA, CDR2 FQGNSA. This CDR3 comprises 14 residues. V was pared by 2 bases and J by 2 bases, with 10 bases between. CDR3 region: CASSLSSFTYEQYF. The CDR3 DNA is TGTGCCAGCAGCTTATCCAGTTTCACCTACGAGCAGTACTTC.

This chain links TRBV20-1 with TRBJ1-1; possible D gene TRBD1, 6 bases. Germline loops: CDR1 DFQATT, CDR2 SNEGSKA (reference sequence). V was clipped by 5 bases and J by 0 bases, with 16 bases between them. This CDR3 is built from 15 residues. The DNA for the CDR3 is TGCAGTGCTGCGGACTACAGGGATCTGAACACTGAAGCTTTCTTT. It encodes CSAADYRDLNTEAFF.